This is a list of T cell receptor beta chains from one sample in a study of regulatory T cells in long-lasting Graves disease. TCRdb ran MiXCR on the multiplex PCR reads and lists one entry per CDR3 protein. The sample includes about 400,000 distinct CDR3 sequences, roughly 16% seen only once; the top ten take 22%. The material was peripheral blood mononuclear cells (PBMCs), obtained at new diagnosis, from a patient treated with antithyroid drugs. The receptors stem from a female donor with Graves disease. CDR3s include the opening cysteine and the closing phenylalanine or tryptophan. A D gene is named only where the DNA matches it firmly. The size entry is marked missing in some rows and otherwise reads once, few, many or a size class.

abundance	v_gene	d_gene	j_gene	CDR3nt	CDR3aa
many	TRBV12-3/TRBV12-4	NA	TRBJ1-6	TGTGCCAGCAGTTTGGCAGGGATAGGATCACCCCTCCACTTT	CASSLAGIGSPLHF
many	TRBV7-2	NA	TRBJ2-3	TGTGCCAGCAGCTTAGGTAGCTTTAGGACCACAGATACGCAGTATTTT	CASSLGSFRTTDTQYF
many	TRBV7-2	NA	TRBJ2-1	TGTGCCAGCAGCTTAGGTTCGGCCTCCTACAATGAGCAGTTCTTC	CASSLGSASYNEQFF
NA	TRBV7-9	NA	TRBJ2-7	TGTCAAACCTTTCCGAAATGGGTTCCGCTTGTTTGGGTATTCTACGAGCAGTACTTC	CQTFPKWVPLVWVFYEQYF
many	TRBV12-3/TRBV12-4	TRBD1	TRBJ1-2	TGTGCCAGCAGACGGGACACAGGGGATGGCTACACCTTC	CASRRDTGDGYTF
few	TRBV6-5	NA	TRBJ2-1	TGTGCCAGCAGTTACCGACTAGATTACGGTGAGCAGTTCTTC	CASSYRLDYGEQFF
many	TRBV20-1	TRBD1	TRBJ1-2	TGCAGTGCCCTGGGGGAGGGGGCCTTGTCCTATGGCTACACCTTC	CSALGEGALSYGYTF
many	TRBV25-1	NA	TRBJ2-5	TGTGCCAGCAGAACCGGGGGAATCCTAGAAGAGACCCAGTACTTC	CASRTGGILEETQYF
many	TRBV28	TRBD1	TRBJ1-1	TGTGCCAGCAGGCCGTGGGACAGGGCGAACACTGAAGCTTTCTTT	CASRPWDRANTEAFF
many	TRBV9	NA	TRBJ1-2	TGTGCCCACTCGTCAGGTTATGGCTACACCTTC	CAHSSGYGYTF
NA	TRBV4-1	TRBD1	TRBJ1-5	TGCGCCAGCAGGCCCGGGACAGGGGGTTTTAATCAGCCCCAGCATTTT	CASRPGTGGFNQPQHF
NA	TRBV7-9	TRBD2	TRBJ2-3	TGTGCCAGCAGCTTAACCTCCAGCGGGGGGGCCAGGGATACGCAGTATTTT	CASSLTSSGGARDTQYF
many	TRBV4-1	TRBD1	TRBJ1-5	TGCGCCAGCAGCCAAGACCCAGGGGGACATCAGCCCCAGCATTTT	CASSQDPGGHQPQHF
many	TRBV10-3	NA	TRBJ2-7	TGTGCCATCAGTGAGTCGACGGCGGGATTACCCTACGAGCAGTACTTC	CAISESTAGLPYEQYF
many	TRBV9	NA	TRBJ2-3	TGTGCCGGCAGCGTAGGTTGGGGGCTCGCAGATACGCAGTATTTT	CAGSVGWGLADTQYF
many	TRBV6-1	TRBD1	TRBJ1-2	TGTGCCAGCACTGATAACAGGGGATTACAATCGGGCTACACCTTC	CASTDNRGLQSGYTF
NA	TRBV9	NA	TRBJ2-1	TGTGCCAGCAGCGCTCTTGGGGGGCGGGATGAGCAGTTCTTC	CASSALGGRDEQFF
NA	TRBV10-3	NA	TRBJ1-5	TGTGCCTCCGCCCCGGTACAGAATCAGCCCCAGCATTTT	CASAPVQNQPQHF
few	TRBV2	NA	TRBJ2-7	TGTGCCAGCACTTCGACAGACAGCTCCTACGAGCAGTACTTC	CASTSTDSSYEQYF
few	TRBV15	NA	TRBJ2-5	TGTGCCACCAGCAGAGATCTACAGACCCAGTACTTC	CATSRDLQTQYF
NA	TRBV6-1	NA	TRBJ1-3	TGTGCCAGCAGGAGGGGGGGCGACTCTGGAAACACCATATATTTT	CASRRGGDSGNTIYF
NA	TRBV10-3	TRBD1	TRBJ1-1	TGTGCCATCAGTGCCGGGACAGGGGTAACTGAAGCTTTCTTT	CAISAGTGVTEAFF
few	TRBV19	NA	TRBJ2-1	TGTGCCAGTAGTATCGTGGGTTCCTACAATGAGCAGTTCTTC	CASSIVGSYNEQFF
NA	TRBV25-1	TRBD1	TRBJ1-2	TGTGCCAGCAGTGCCTCGGGACAGGGGACCTATGGCTACACCTTC	CASSASGQGTYGYTF
many	TRBV5-5	NA	TRBJ1-1	TGTGCCAGCAGCTTGGATCTGTTTGGATGGACTGAAGCTTTCTTT	CASSLDLFGWTEAFF
many	TRBV6-1	NA	TRBJ1-1	TGTGCCAGCACCGAAAGGGACACTGAAGCTTTCTTT	CASTERDTEAFF
NA	TRBV7-2	NA	TRBJ1-3	TGTGCCAGCAGTTACTCGAAAAGTAATCCAGGAAACACCATATATTTT	CASSYSKSNPGNTIYF
few	TRBV12-3/TRBV12-4	NA	TRBJ2-2	TGTGCCAGCAGTTTAGGTGGGATCGGCACCGGGGAGCTGTTTTTT	CASSLGGIGTGELFF
many	TRBV28	NA	TRBJ1-2	TGTGCCAGCAGTCCGGGACTCTACTATGGCTACACCTTC	CASSPGLYYGYTF
many	TRBV4-2	TRBD2	TRBJ2-2	TGTGCCAGCAGCCAAGGGACTAGGGACACCGGGGAGCTGTTTTTT	CASSQGTRDTGELFF
many	TRBV12-3/TRBV12-4	NA	TRBJ1-6	TGTGCCAGCACCCCAAGGGTTGCGTATAATTCACCCCTCCACTTT	CASTPRVAYNSPLHF
few	TRBV20-1	NA	TRBJ1-2	TGCAGATCCGGACAGACCAGCTATGGCTACACCTTC	CRSGQTSYGYTF
many	TRBV24-1	NA	TRBJ1-1	TGTGCCACCAGTGATTTTACCGCATCCGGTAACACTGAAGCTTTCTTT	CATSDFTASGNTEAFF
NA	TRBV3-1	NA	TRBJ2-6	TGTGCCAGCAGCCAGGGGGCGCTTGGGGCCAACGTCCTGACTTTC	CASSQGALGANVLTF
many	TRBV3-1	NA	TRBJ1-1	TGTGCCAGCAGCCAAGGTATGGTAACTGAAGCTTTCTTT	CASSQGMVTEAFF
many	TRBV28	NA	TRBJ2-4	TGTGCCAGCAGAAGGTCCGGGCCTCAATTTTTAGCCAAAAACATTCAGTACTTC	CASRRSGPQFLAKNIQYF
many	TRBV27	TRBD1	TRBJ1-2	TGTGCCAGCAGTTTGACCGAGACAGGGGCCTATGGCTACACCTTC	CASSLTETGAYGYTF
NA	TRBV7-9	NA	TRBJ2-2	TGTGCCAGCAGCTTAGTCGGGGGTAGCACCGGGGAGCTGTTTTTT	CASSLVGGSTGELFF
many	TRBV2	TRBD1	TRBJ2-2	TGTGCCACCCGGGACAGGGGGCCCGGGGAGCTGTTTTTT	CATRDRGPGELFF
NA	TRBV12-3/TRBV12-4	TRBD1	TRBJ1-5	TGTGCCAGCAGTTCCCACGACCAGGGGGTCCCCAATCAGCCCCAGCATTTT	CASSSHDQGVPNQPQHF
NA	TRBV29-1	TRBD2	TRBJ2-7	TGCAGCGTTGGGGGTCGGTTCGGGAGGGCTTCTACGGAGCAGTACTTC	CSVGGRFGRASTEQYF
many	TRBV7-9	TRBD2	TRBJ2-7	TGTGCCAGCAGTCCCCCAAGACTAGCGGGAGGCTACGAGCAGTACTTC	CASSPPRLAGGYEQYF
many	TRBV27	NA	TRBJ1-1	TGTGCCACCGGGGTATCGGACACTGAAGCTTTCTTT	CATGVSDTEAFF
many	TRBV29-1	TRBD1	TRBJ1-2	TGCAGCGTCTACTGGGGGGACAGAGACTACACCTTC	CSVYWGDRDYTF
many	TRBV11-2	NA	TRBJ1-1	TGTGCCAGCAGCTTAGAAAGGGCTGAAGCTTTCTTT	CASSLERAEAFF
many	TRBV14	NA	TRBJ1-4	TGTGCCAGCAGTCGGACAGATGCAACTAATGAAAAACTGTTTTTT	CASSRTDATNEKLFF
NA	TRBV7-9	NA	TRBJ1-2	TGTGCCAGCAGCTTAGAAGTCAGGGGAAACTATGGCTACACCTTC	CASSLEVRGNYGYTF